These 26 T cell receptor beta chains originate from one sample sequenced in a study of T cells in localized non-small cell lung cancer. The protocol was immunoSEQ multiplex PCR, while the TCRdb copy is restricted to in-frame clones and leaves out a portion. The sample contains some 21,000 clones, 75% to 95% of which appear only once. Specimen: peripheral blood, collected before any cancer treatment. The receptor set was obtained from a male donor at least 60 years old with stage I squamous cell lung carcinoma.

The CDR3 sequence is CASSLVRGAVRKTQYF. CDR3 coding DNA: TGTGCCAGCAGCTTAGTTCGGGGCGCGGTGAGGAAGACCCAGTACTTC. The rearrangement joins TRBV7-2 to TRBJ2-5, with D perhaps matching TRBD1 or TRBD2 (5 bases each). Looked up from germline, CDR1 is SGHTA and CDR2 is FQGNSA. The CDR3 is made up of 16 amino acids. The V end was cut by 1 base, the J end by 6 bases, with 18 bases between.

The chain has TRBV28 and TRBJ2-7; perhaps TRBD2 as D (5 bases). Germline assignment: CDR1 MDHEN and CDR2 SYDVKM. Trimming left V 8 bases short and J 1 base short, with 12 bases between. This CDR3 region has 13 residues. The CDR3 DNA reads as TGTGCCAGCGGAGGCGGATATTCCTACGAGCAGTACTTC. This gives the protein CASGGGYSYEQYF.

The rearrangement links TRBV19 to TRBJ2-2; no firm D call. V was cut by 3 bases and J by 6 bases, with 11 bases left in between. The CDR3 is made up of 14 amino acids. Germline V gene sequence: CDR1 LNHDA, CDR2 SQIVND (reference sequence). The CDR3 is CASSMATAPGELFF. The CDR3 region has the DNA TGTGCCAGTAGTATGGCAACGGCACCCGGGGAGCTGTTTTTT.

V is TRBV7-6 and J is TRBJ2-1; 8 nucleotides align to TRBD2. The trim removed 1 base at V and 7 bases at J, leaving 18 bases unmatched. Germline V gives CDR1 SGHVS, CDR2 FNYEAQ. This CDR3 is 19 amino acids long. CDR3 amino acids: CASSLGASGSFNPKNEQFF. The CDR3 DNA sequence: TGTGCCAGCAGCTTAGGGGCTAGCGGGTCCTTCAACCCCAAGAATGAGCAGTTCTTC.

The chain couples TRBV2 to TRBJ2-5; D gene uncertain. This CDR3 spans 14 amino acids. The germline V gene has CDR1 SNHLY and CDR2 FYNNEI. With 4 bases removed from V and 1 base from J, the gap between germline ends came to 10 bases. CDR3 in amino acids: CASSGQTLQETQYF. As DNA, the CDR3 is TGTGCCAGCAGTGGCCAGACACTCCAAGAGACCCAGTACTTC.

This clone was counted a few times. The rearrangement joins TRBV22-1 to TRBJ2-7; the table gives TRBD1 as D, unverified against the DNA. TRBV22-1 is a known pseudogene. This CDR3 is built from 15 residues. CDR3 nucleotide sequence: TGTCCTGGGAGCGACAACCGGGACAGGGAGTACGAGCAGTACTTC. Protein: CPGSDNRDREYEQYF.

The chain combines TRBV7-9 with TRBJ2-2; the D is unclear. V was shortened by 10 bases and J by 1 base, with 7 bases between the two germline ends. Germline CDR1 reads SEHNR; CDR2 reads FQNEAQ (reference sequence). The CDR3 extends over 12 amino acids. CDR3: CATRRNTGELFF. CDR3 in DNA: TGTGCCACCCGGAGGAACACCGGGGAGCTGTTTTTT.

This clone was detected once. The chain combines TRBV6-4 with TRBJ1-1, with D unresolved. Germline values: CDR1 MRHNA, CDR2 SNTAGT. Trimming removed 6 bases at V and 3 bases at J, with 5 bases between. The CDR3 loop spans 11 amino acids. The CDR3 coding sequence is TGTGCCAGCAGGCCTGACACTGAAGCTTTCTTT. Protein: CASRPDTEAFF.

The chain recombines TRBV6-6 with TRBJ2-2; 9 bases align to TRBD1. V lost 3 bases to trimming and J lost 3 bases; unmatched junction nucleotides: 5. There are 16 residues in the CDR3. Germline lookup yields CDR1 MNHNY and CDR2 SVGAGI (reference sequence). The CDR3 spells CASSYTGTGHTGELFF. In nucleotides, the CDR3 is TGTGCCAGCAGTTATACCGGGACAGGGCACACCGGGGAGCTGTTTTTT.

The V gene is TRBV30, the J gene TRBJ1-1; TRBD1 is a possible D gene (5 bases). CDR1 GTSNPN and CDR2 SVGIG come from the germline V gene (reference sequence). This CDR3 contains 16 residues. Trimming shortened V by 4 bases and J by 1 base, and 19 bases separated the two germline ends. The DNA of the CDR3 is TGTGCCTGGATGAGAGTCCCCGGGACCGAGAACACTGAAGCTTTCTTT. Amino acids: CAWMRVPGTENTEAFF.

This clone has just one count. The V and J genes are TRBV27 and TRBJ2-4; 7 bases fit TRBD2. CDR3 length: 16 amino acids. The germline CDR1 and CDR2 sequences are MNHEY and SMNVEV (reference sequence). V was pared by 5 bases and J by 9 bases, with 16 bases of the junction left unmatched. The CDR3 here is CASSPRGLVALCIQYF. The CDR3 DNA reads TGTGCCAGCAGTCCCCGAGGACTAGTAGCTTTGTGCATTCAGTACTTC.

This clone was detected only a few times. The chain recombines TRBV2 with TRBJ2-7; TRBD1 matches 10 bases. The CDR3 runs 15 residues. Germline loops: CDR1 SNHLY, CDR2 FYNNEI. V trimming: 3 bases; J trimming: 6 bases; junction bases outside the gene matches: 8. The CDR3 sequence: CASSDLAGTGVEQYF. The CDR3 DNA follows: TGTGCCAGCAGTGACCTAGCCGGGACAGGGGTCGAGCAGTACTTC.

V gene TRBV18 combines with J gene TRBJ1-1; D gene ambiguous. CDR3 length equals 16 residues. CDR1 is KGHSH, CDR2 LQKENI, per germline. V was clipped by 1 base and J by 3 bases, with 15 bases between them. The CDR3 protein is CASSPQGSVGHTEAFF. CDR3 in DNA: TGTGCCAGCTCACCACAGGGATCCGTAGGGCACACTGAAGCTTTCTTT.

This chain joins TRBV7-2 and TRBJ2-3; 8 bases fit TRBD1. Germline trimming cut 5 bases from V and 1 base from J; bases unmatched to any gene: 5. This CDR3 is built from 15 residues. CDR1 is SGHTA and CDR2 is FQGNSA in the germline V gene. CDR3 protein: CASSRMTGGTDTQYF. The CDR3 DNA sequence: TGTGCCAGCAGCCGCATGACAGGGGGCACAGATACGCAGTATTTT.

As DNA, the CDR3 is TGTGCCAGCAGCTTAGAACTTTACAATGAGCAGTTCTTC. Protein product: CASSLELYNEQFF. The rearrangement joins TRBV7-2 to TRBJ2-1; no definite D call. Trimming pared 1 base from V and 4 bases from J, leaving 5 bases between. The CDR3 is 13 amino acids. Germline-derived CDR1 and CDR2 are SGHTA and FQGNSA.

This chain links TRBV28 with TRBJ2-2; D is undetermined. CDR3 length: 13 amino acids. Trimming took off 6 bases at V and 3 bases at J, with 8 bases between the two ends. The V gene's germline CDR1 is MDHEN and CDR2 SYDVKM. The CDR3 DNA is TGTGCCAGCAGGGCCCCCCACACCGGGGAGCTGTTTTTT. Its protein is CASRAPHTGELFF.

The chain employs TRBV19 and TRBJ2-1; TRBD2 agrees at 16 bases. The CDR3 length is 21 residues. Germline V CDR1 and CDR2: LNHDA, SQIVND (reference sequence). The ends lost 8 bases at V and 0 bases at J; junction bases unmatched: 16. The CDR3 protein is CASLGLAGGTPTTPSYNEQFF. The CDR3 bases are TGTGCCAGTCTGGGACTAGCGGGAGGGACACCAACCACCCCCTCCTACAATGAGCAGTTCTTC.

This sequence joins TRBV7-9 and TRBJ2-2; 7 bases are shared with TRBD1. From germline, CDR1 is SEHNR and CDR2 FQNEAQ (reference sequence). The CDR3 is 16 amino acids. Trimming removed 2 bases from V and 6 bases from J; junction bases left unmatched: 9. CDR3 coding DNA: TGTGCCAGCAGCTTACCGCAGGGGGTCGACGCCGGGGAGCTGTTTTTT. This codes for CASSLPQGVDAGELFF.

The chain employs TRBV19 and TRBJ1-1, with a tentative D call TRBD1 (6 bases). The CDR3 length is 14 residues. The germline V gene has CDR1 LNHDA and CDR2 SQIVND (reference sequence). Trimming took off 4 bases at V and 3 bases at J, with 12 bases between the two ends. The CDR3 nucleotides are TGTGCCAGTAGTACGGCAGGGGCAGACACTGAAGCTTTCTTT. Protein sequence: CASSTAGADTEAFF.

The rearrangement links TRBV14 to TRBJ2-1, with a tentative D call TRBD1 (6 bases). CDR3 length: 14 residues. Between the trimmed V and J ends, which lost 5 bases and 6 bases, there was a span of 14 bases. Per the germline V gene, CDR1 is SGHDN and CDR2 is FVKESK. This chain's CDR3 is CASSATSQGNEQFF. CDR3 DNA: TGTGCCAGCAGCGCCACTTCACAGGGCAATGAGCAGTTCTTC.

CDR3 sequence reads: CASQRLAGAEQFF. The CDR3 DNA reads TGTGCCAGCCAAAGACTAGCGGGAGCTGAGCAGTTCTTC. This sequence joins TRBV6-4 and TRBJ2-1; TRBD2 agrees at 12 bases. J lost 9 bases, V lost 8 bases, and 5 bases had no gene match. This CDR3 has 13 amino acids. CDR1 is MRHNA and CDR2 is SNTAGT in the germline V gene.

This chain uses TRBV9 with TRBJ2-1, with 13 bases aligning to TRBD2. The CDR3 length is 17 residues. In germline, CDR1 is SGDLS, CDR2 YYNGEE. The ends lost 2 bases at V and 5 bases at J; junction bases unmatched: 7. The CDR3 DNA follows: TGTGCCAGCAGCGTGGAACGGACTAGCGGGAGTAACAATGAGCAGTTCTTC. It is translated as CASSVERTSGSNNEQFF.

By share, this clone ranks as medium-sized. Other DNA sequences in the sample encode the same CDR3. This chain joins TRBV6-5 and TRBJ1-1; possibly TRBD1 for D (5 bases). CDR1 is MNHEY and CDR2 is SVGAGI in the germline V gene. Trimming pared 6 bases from V and 3 bases from J, leaving 14 bases between. This CDR3 has 14 residues. The CDR3 here is CASSRLGGDTEAFF. The CDR3 DNA follows: TGTGCCAGCAGCCGGCTCGGGGGAGACACTGAAGCTTTCTTT.

This clone was observed once. The genes are TRBV25-1 and TRBJ2-7; 7 bases fit TRBD1. The germline CDR1 and CDR2 sequences are MGHDK and SYGVNS. CDR3 size: 16 residues. The ends lost 5 bases at V and 0 bases at J; junction bases unmatched: 10. The CDR3 loop reads CASSILEGGLSYEQYF. The DNA of the CDR3 is TGTGCCAGCAGTATATTAGAAGGGGGCCTCTCCTACGAGCAGTACTTC.

This clone showed up just once. The rearrangement joins TRBV7-9 to TRBJ1-1; tentative D call: TRBD1 (5 bases). Trimming removed 3 bases from V and 1 base from J, with 6 bases in between. Germline V gene sequence: CDR1 SEHNR, CDR2 FQNEAQ (reference sequence). The CDR3 has 13 residues. CDR3 residues: CASSLDTNTEAFF. CDR3 in DNA: TGTGCCAGCAGCTTGGACACGAACACTGAAGCTTTCTTT.

The chain couples TRBV5-6 to TRBJ2-7; D is unresolved. Between the trimmed V and J ends, which lost 0 bases and 4 bases, there was a span of 11 bases. This CDR3 is 14 amino acids long. In germline, CDR1 is SGHDT, CDR2 YYEEEE. CDR3 in amino acids: CASSLVAPTYEQYF. The CDR3 nucleotides read TGTGCCAGCAGCTTGGTGGCACCAACGTACGAGCAGTACTTC.